The 6 T cell receptor beta chains listed next were all sequenced from one sample in a study of CD8 T cells in ankylosing spondylitis. TCRdb ran MiXCR on the 5' RACE reads and lists one entry per CDR3 protein. The sample yields around 320,000 distinct CDR3 sequences, about a fifth seen once. Sequencing used blood, either unsorted or a sorted T cell fraction (not recorded which). The receptors were sampled from a female donor with ankylosing spondylitis or in good health (not recorded which).

The rearrangement links TRBV20-1 to TRBJ2-5, with TRBD2 matching over 10 bases. The germline V gene encodes CDR1 DFQATT and CDR2 SNEGSKA (reference sequence). J gave up 5 bases and V 2 bases, and 5 bases lay outside the gene matches. This CDR3 is built from 14 residues. CDR3 amino acids: CSARQLAGRETQYF. CDR3 nucleotide sequence: TGCAGTGCTAGACAACTAGCGGGAAGGGAGACCCAGTACTTC.

The chain has TRBV28 and TRBJ2-1; D may be TRBD2 (7 bases). CDR1 is MDHEN and CDR2 is SYDVKM in the germline V gene. The CDR3 extends over 18 amino acids. Trimming removed 7 bases at V and 7 bases at J, with 29 bases between. CDR3 nucleotides: TGTGCCAGCAACGACGGAGGGGGGGGCGTTTATGTTTTGAATGAGCAGTTCTTC. Translated: CASNDGGGGVYVLNEQFF.

V usage is TRBV6-2 or TRBV6-3 and J usage is TRBJ1-1, with a tentative D call TRBD1 (5 bases). V was trimmed by 6 bases and J by 5 bases, leaving 16 bases between them. CDR3 length equals 14 residues. The germline gives CDR1 MNHEY, CDR2 SVGEGT. DNA for the CDR3: TGTGCCAGCAGCCAAGGGGATCTCGGGACTGAAGCTTTCTTT. The encoded protein is CASSQGDLGTEAFF.

The gene calls are TRBV6-5 and TRBJ1-2; 10 nucleotides agree with TRBD1. Trimming removed 0 bases from V and 4 bases from J; junction bases left unmatched: 14. From germline, CDR1 is MNHEY and CDR2 SVGAGI. The CDR3 runs to 19 residues. CDR3 DNA sequence: TGTGCCAGCAGTTACTCGACCCGGACAGGGGGGATCTTAACCTATGGCTACACCTTC. Amino acids: CASSYSTRTGGILTYGYTF.

This clonotype was counted ten times or more. The chain joins TRBV12-3 or TRBV12-4 to TRBJ1-1, with D possibly matching TRBD1 (6 bases). This CDR3 is built from 13 residues. The V and J ends lost 3 bases and 3 bases respectively, with 8 bases between them. In DNA, the CDR3 is TGTGCCAGCAGTTTGGCAGGGGACACTGAAGCTTTCTTT. Its translation is CASSLAGDTEAFF.

The rearrangement uses TRBV21-1 and TRBJ2-1. TRBV21-1 is described as a pseudogene. CDR3 length: 11 residues. CDR3 nucleotide sequence: TGTGCCAGCAGCAATCGGCAGAAGCAGTTCTTC. Protein product: CASSNRQKQFF.